The T cell receptor (beta chain) under discussion was sequenced for a study of blood T cell repertoires in COVID-19. About the study: Samples taken during acute and convalescent COVID-19 were collected in the United States, Italy and Spain.

With 0 bases clipped from V and 6 bases from J, the junction kept 9 bases outside the gene matches. This CDR3 contains 16 residues. Germline V gene data show CDR1 as SGDLS and CDR2 as YYNGEE. Original methodology: Estimates of nucleated cell counts were drawn from the amplification of reference gene primers. Measured with immunoSEQ multiplex PCR; TCRdb has only the in-frame clones, and not every one. Clone size and the V and J calls come from that table; the DNA yielded D and trimming. The sample lists about 280,000 clones, approximately 88% occurring once. The sequence derives from a man aged 18 to 29 with active or convalescent COVID-19. V gene TRBV9 combines with J gene TRBJ2-7; 10 positions agree with TRBD2. The sequenced sample was peripheral blood. DNA of the CDR3: TGTGCCAGCAGCGTAGACACTAGCGGGGTTGTTTCCGAGCAGTACTTC. Its translation is CASSVDTSGVVSEQYF. Full variable domain (rest looked up from reference TRBV9 and TRBJ2-7): DSGVTQTPKHLITATGQRVTLRCSPRSGDLSVYWYQQSLDQGLQFLIQYYNGEERAKGNILERFSAQQFPDLHSELNLSSLELGDSALYFCASSVDTSGVVSEQYFGPGTRLTVT.